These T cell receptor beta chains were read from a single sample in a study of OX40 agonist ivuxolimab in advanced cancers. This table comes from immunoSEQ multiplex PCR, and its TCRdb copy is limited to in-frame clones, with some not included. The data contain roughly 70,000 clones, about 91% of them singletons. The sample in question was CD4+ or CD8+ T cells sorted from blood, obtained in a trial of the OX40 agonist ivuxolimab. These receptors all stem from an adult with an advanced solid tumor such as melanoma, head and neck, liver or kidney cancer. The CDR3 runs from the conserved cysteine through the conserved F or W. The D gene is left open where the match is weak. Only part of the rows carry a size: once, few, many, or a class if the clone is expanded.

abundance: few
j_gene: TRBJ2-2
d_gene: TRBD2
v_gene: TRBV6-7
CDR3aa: CASSYSVAGCGTGELFF
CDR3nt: TGTGCCAGCAGTTACTCGGTAGCGGGGTGCGGGACCGGGGAGCTGTTTTTT

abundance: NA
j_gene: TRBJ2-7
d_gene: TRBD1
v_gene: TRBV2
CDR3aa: CASRQGAVWEQYF
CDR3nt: TGTGCCAGCAGACAGGGGGCAGTGTGGGAGCAGTACTTC

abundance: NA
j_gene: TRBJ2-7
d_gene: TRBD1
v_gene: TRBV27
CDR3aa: CASRTTGDEQYF
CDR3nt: TGTGCCAGCAGGACAACAGGGGACGAGCAGTACTTC

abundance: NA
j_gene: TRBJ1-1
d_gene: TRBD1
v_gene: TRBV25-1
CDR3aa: CASSESGTGVTEAFF
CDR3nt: TGTGCCAGCAGTGAATCCGGGACAGGGGTGACTGAAGCTTTCTTT

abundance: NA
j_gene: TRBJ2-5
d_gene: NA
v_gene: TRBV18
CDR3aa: CASSLRQGETQYF
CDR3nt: TGTGCCAGCTCCCTACGTCAGGGGGAGACCCAGTACTTC

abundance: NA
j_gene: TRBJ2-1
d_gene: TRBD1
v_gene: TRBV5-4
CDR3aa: CASSLTGTGGTNEQFF
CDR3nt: TGTGCCAGCAGCTTGACTGGGACAGGGGGCACGAATGAGCAGTTCTTC

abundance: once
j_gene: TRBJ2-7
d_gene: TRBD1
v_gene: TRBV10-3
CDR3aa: CATSGQATYEQYF
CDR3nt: TGTGCCACCTCCGGACAGGCCACCTACGAGCAGTACTTC

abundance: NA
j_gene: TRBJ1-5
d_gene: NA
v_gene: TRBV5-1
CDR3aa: CASSSGTPNQPQHF
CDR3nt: TGCGCCAGCAGCTCCGGGACACCTAATCAGCCCCAGCATTTT

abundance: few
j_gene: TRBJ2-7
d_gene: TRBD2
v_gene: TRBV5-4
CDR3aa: CASSLGLAGVTEQYF
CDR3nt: TGTGCCAGCAGCTTGGGACTAGCGGGAGTTACGGAGCAGTACTTC

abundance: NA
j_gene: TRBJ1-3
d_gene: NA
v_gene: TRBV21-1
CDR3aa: CASSKGGASGNTIYF
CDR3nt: TGTGCCAGCAGCAAAGGGGGGGCCTCTGGAAACACCATATATTTT

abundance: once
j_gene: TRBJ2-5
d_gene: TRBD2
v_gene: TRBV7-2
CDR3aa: CASSLEDYRLAGAQETQYF
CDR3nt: TGTGCCAGCAGCTTAGAAGACTATAGACTAGCGGGGGCACAAGAGACCCAGTACTTC